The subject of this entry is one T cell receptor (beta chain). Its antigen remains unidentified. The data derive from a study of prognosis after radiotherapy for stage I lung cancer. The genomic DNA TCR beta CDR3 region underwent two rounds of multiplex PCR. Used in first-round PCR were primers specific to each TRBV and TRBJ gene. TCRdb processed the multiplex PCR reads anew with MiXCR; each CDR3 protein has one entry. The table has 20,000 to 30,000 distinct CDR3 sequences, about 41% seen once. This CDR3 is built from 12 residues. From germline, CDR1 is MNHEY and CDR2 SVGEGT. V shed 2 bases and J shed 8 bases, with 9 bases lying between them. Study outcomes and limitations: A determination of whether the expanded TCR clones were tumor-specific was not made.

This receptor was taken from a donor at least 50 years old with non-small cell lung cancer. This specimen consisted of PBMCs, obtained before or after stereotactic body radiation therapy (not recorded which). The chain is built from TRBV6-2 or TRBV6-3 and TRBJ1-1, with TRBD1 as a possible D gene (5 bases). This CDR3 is CASSYGGVEAFF. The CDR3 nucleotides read TGTGCCAGCAGTTACGGGGGAGTAGAAGCTTTCTTT.